A selection of T cell receptor beta chains follows, all from one sample in a study of OX40 agonist ivuxolimab in advanced cancers. Clones were read by immunoSEQ multiplex PCR, and TCRdb kept only the in-frame ones, dropping some. Among tens of thousands of clones, 87% were seen once, and the ten largest hold around 1.6%. The sequencing used CD4+ or CD8+ T cells sorted from blood, collected in a trial of the OX40 agonist ivuxolimab. All receptors derive from an adult with an advanced solid tumor such as melanoma, head and neck, liver or kidney cancer. The CDR3 runs from the conserved cysteine through the conserved F or W. Each record gives: V gene, clone size, D gene, CDR3 length, J gene, CDR3 DNA, CDR3 protein. A D gene is named only where the DNA matches it firmly. Rows give clone size only sometimes, using once, few, many, or a class for an expanded clone.

V gene: TRBV5-4
clone size: .
D gene: TRBD2
CDR3 length: 13
J gene: TRBJ2-7
CDR3 DNA: TGTGCCAGCAGCCTTCGACTAGCGGGGGAGCAGTACTTC
CDR3 protein: CASSLRLAGEQYF

V gene: TRBV11-2
clone size: .
D gene: .
CDR3 length: 13
J gene: TRBJ1-6
CDR3 DNA: TGTGCCAGCAGCCCGAAAGAATATTCACCCCTCCACTTT
CDR3 protein: CASSPKEYSPLHF

V gene: TRBV2
clone size: .
D gene: TRBD1
CDR3 length: 15
J gene: TRBJ1-5
CDR3 DNA: TGTGCCAGCATTTCGGACAGGGGAAATCATCAGCCCCAGCATTTT
CDR3 protein: CASISDRGNHQPQHF

V gene: TRBV19
clone size: few
D gene: .
CDR3 length: 11
J gene: TRBJ1-5
CDR3 DNA: TGTGCCTCGGCAGGGGTTCAGCCCCAGCATTTT
CDR3 protein: CASAGVQPQHF

V gene: TRBV11-3
clone size: .
D gene: TRBD2
CDR3 length: 16
J gene: TRBJ2-3
CDR3 DNA: TGTGCCAGCAGCTTAGATGGACTAGCGGGAGGAGATACGCAGTATTTT
CDR3 protein: CASSLDGLAGGDTQYF

V gene: TRBV2
clone size: .
D gene: TRBD1
CDR3 length: 13
J gene: TRBJ1-2
CDR3 DNA: TGTGCCAGCAGCGCGGACAGGAGCTATGGCTACACCTTC
CDR3 protein: CASSADRSYGYTF

V gene: TRBV19
clone size: .
D gene: .
CDR3 length: 15
J gene: TRBJ1-3
CDR3 DNA: TGTGCCAGTAGTATTCACGCGCAGGGCGGAAACACCATATATTTT
CDR3 protein: CASSIHAQGGNTIYF

V gene: TRBV11-2
clone size: .
D gene: .
CDR3 length: 12
J gene: TRBJ1-1
CDR3 DNA: TGTGCCAGCAGCTTAGTTGGGGGAAAAGCTTTCTTT
CDR3 protein: CASSLVGGKAFF

V gene: TRBV4-3
clone size: .
D gene: TRBD2
CDR3 length: 16
J gene: TRBJ2-5
CDR3 DNA: TGCGCCAGCAGCCTGACTAGCGGGAGGCCTCAAGAGACCCAGTACTTC
CDR3 protein: CASSLTSGRPQETQYF

V gene: TRBV2
clone size: .
D gene: .
CDR3 length: 14
J gene: TRBJ2-7
CDR3 DNA: TGTGCCAGCAGGGCGCGGACTAACCCCCACGAGCAGTACTTC
CDR3 protein: CASRARTNPHEQYF

V gene: TRBV7-2
clone size: .
D gene: .
CDR3 length: 15
J gene: TRBJ2-5
CDR3 DNA: TGTGCCAGCAGCTTAGAGTCAGGGGAGGGAGAGACCCAGTACTTC
CDR3 protein: CASSLESGEGETQYF

V gene: TRBV4-1
clone size: .
D gene: TRBD1
CDR3 length: 15
J gene: TRBJ1-3
CDR3 DNA: TGCGCCAGCAGCCAAGAGACAGGGAATGGAAACACCATATATTTT
CDR3 protein: CASSQETGNGNTIYF

V gene: TRBV5-1
clone size: .
D gene: .
CDR3 length: 14
J gene: TRBJ1-2
CDR3 DNA: TGCGCCAGCAGCTTGGACGGGACGGTTTATGGCTACACCTTC
CDR3 protein: CASSLDGTVYGYTF

V gene: TRBV19
clone size: .
D gene: .
CDR3 length: 12
J gene: TRBJ1-5
CDR3 DNA: TGTGCCAGTAGTATTCCCAATCAGCCCCAGCATTTT
CDR3 protein: CASSIPNQPQHF

V gene: TRBV7-2
clone size: .
D gene: TRBD1
CDR3 length: 15
J gene: TRBJ1-5
CDR3 DNA: TGTGCCAGCAGCCGGACAGGGACTGGGGATCAGCCCCAGCATTTT
CDR3 protein: CASSRTGTGDQPQHF

V gene: TRBV6-5
clone size: .
D gene: .
CDR3 length: 14
J gene: TRBJ2-7
CDR3 DNA: TGTGCCAGCAGTTACGGTGGGGTAGGTCCCGAGCAGTACTTC
CDR3 protein: CASSYGGVGPEQYF

V gene: TRBV7-8
clone size: once
D gene: .
CDR3 length: 13
J gene: TRBJ2-1
CDR3 DNA: TGTGCCAGCGGGGTTAGCTCCTACAATGAGCAGTTCTTC
CDR3 protein: CASGVSSYNEQFF